The rows below give T cell receptor beta chains drawn from one sample of a study of T-cell reconstitution after alpha-beta-depleted transplantation in children. MiXCR was run by TCRdb on the PCR reads, yielding one entry per CDR3 protein. The sample carries some 600,000 distinct CDR3 sequences, around 16% recorded once. This material consisted of PBMCs from the stem cell graft donor, taken from the stem cell graft. Receptors originate from a human donor who donated a stem cell graft to a child with acute myeloid leukemia. Both conserved end residues are part of each CDR3. Clone size is given for some rows only: seen once, a few or many times, or a class if the clone is expanded.

>many|TRBV4-1
CASSQEGRGSNEQFF
>NA|TRBV5-1
CASSLDETGGLDTQYF
>many|TRBV5-1
CASSLVVVDQGISEAFF
>many|TRBV29-1
CSVERPGTGELFF
>many|TRBV5-6
CASSSPVKEQYF
>NA|TRBV20-1
CSALGGLAGELFF
>few|TRBV11-2
CASSAQRPTGYSNQPQHF
>NA|TRBV13
CASSLGEVVGEQFF
>few|TRBV20-1
CSAGRLAGTDTQYF
>few|TRBV27
CASSFAYNSPLHF
>few|TRBV21-1
CASSKGGVSYNEQFF
>NA|TRBV27
CASSFSPSYTEAFF
>few|TRBV24-1
CATSDSTTTDQYF
>few|TRBV24-1
CATSVSGRGATDTQYF
>few|TRBV20-1
CSARGTGMGEQYF
>many|TRBV9
CASSVAGATDTQYF
>NA|TRBV7-2
CASSLSAQANYGYTF
>many|TRBV20-1
CSAPPQVYGYTF